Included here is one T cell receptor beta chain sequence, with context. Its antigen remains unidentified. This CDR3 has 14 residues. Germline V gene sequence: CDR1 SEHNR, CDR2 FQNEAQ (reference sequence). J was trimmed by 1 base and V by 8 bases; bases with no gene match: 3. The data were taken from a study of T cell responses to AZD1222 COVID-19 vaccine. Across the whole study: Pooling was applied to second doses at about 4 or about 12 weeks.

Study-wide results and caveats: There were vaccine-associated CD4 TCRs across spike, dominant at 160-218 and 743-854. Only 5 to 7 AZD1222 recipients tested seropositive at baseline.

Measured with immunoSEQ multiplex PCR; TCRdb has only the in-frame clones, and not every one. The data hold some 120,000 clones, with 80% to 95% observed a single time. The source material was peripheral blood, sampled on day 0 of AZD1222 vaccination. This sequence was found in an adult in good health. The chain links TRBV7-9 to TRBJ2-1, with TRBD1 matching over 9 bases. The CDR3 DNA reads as TGTGCCAGCCGGGGGACAGGGTCCTACAATGAGCAGTTCTTC. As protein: CASRGTGSYNEQFF.